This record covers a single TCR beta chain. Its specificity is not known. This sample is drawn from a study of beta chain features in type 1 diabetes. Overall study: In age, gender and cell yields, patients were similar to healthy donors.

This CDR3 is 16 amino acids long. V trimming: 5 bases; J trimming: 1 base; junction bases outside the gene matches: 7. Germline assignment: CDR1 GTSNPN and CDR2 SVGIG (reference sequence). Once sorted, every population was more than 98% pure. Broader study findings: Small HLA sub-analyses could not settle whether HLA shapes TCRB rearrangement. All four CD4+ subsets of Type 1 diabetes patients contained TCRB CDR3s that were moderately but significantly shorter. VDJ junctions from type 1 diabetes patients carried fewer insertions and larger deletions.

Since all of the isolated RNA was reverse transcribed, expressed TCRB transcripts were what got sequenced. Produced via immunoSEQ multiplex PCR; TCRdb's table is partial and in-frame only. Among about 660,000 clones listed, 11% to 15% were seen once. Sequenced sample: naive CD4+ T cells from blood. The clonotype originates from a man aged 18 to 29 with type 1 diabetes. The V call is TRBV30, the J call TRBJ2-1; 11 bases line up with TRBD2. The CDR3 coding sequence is TGTGCCTGGGCGTCTAGCGGGGGGTTTTCCTACAATGAGCAGTTCTTC. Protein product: CAWASSGGFSYNEQFF. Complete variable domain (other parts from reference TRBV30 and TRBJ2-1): SQTIHQWPATLVQPVGSPLSLECTVEGTSNPNLYWYRQAAGRGLQLLFYSVGIGQISSEVPQNLSASRPQDRQFILSSKKLLLSDSGFYLCAWASSGGFSYNEQFFGPGTRLTVL.